These 32 T cell receptor beta chains share one sample of origin, sequenced in a study of blood T cell repertoires in COVID-19. The table came from immunoSEQ multiplex PCR; TCRdb's copy has only in-frame clones and leaves some out. This repertoire shows around 620,000 clones, 85% to 90% found once; its top ten account for over 0.2%. Source material: peripheral blood. These receptors were collected from a woman younger than 30 with acute or convalescent COVID-19.

The chain recombines TRBV5-1 with TRBJ2-3; 11 positions match TRBD2. Germline V lookup: CDR1 SGHRS, CDR2 YFSETQ. V gave up 5 bases and J gave up 2 bases; unmatched junction bases: 7. The CDR3 spans 16 residues. The CDR3 DNA follows: TGCGCCAGCAGATCTACTAGCGGGGGTTTCACAGATACGCAGTATTTT. Translating gives CASRSTSGGFTDTQYF.

This chain joins TRBV9 and TRBJ1-1, with D unresolved. This CDR3 contains 14 residues. Germline V gene sequence: CDR1 SGDLS, CDR2 YYNGEE. The germline V and J ends were trimmed by 5 bases and 1 base, with 12 bases remaining between them. CDR3: CASSAQGRNTEAFF. The CDR3 bases are TGTGCCAGCAGTGCTCAAGGGAGGAACACTGAAGCTTTCTTT.

This chain connects TRBV19 to TRBJ1-2; 10 nucleotides match TRBD1. This CDR3 is 13 amino acids long. The ends lost 7 bases at V and 5 bases at J; junction bases unmatched: 4. CDR1 and CDR2 from the germline V gene are LNHDA and SQIVND (reference sequence). This chain's CDR3 is CASIPGQGYGYTF. The CDR3 nucleotides are TGTGCCAGTATACCGGGACAGGGGTATGGCTACACCTTC.

This clone occurred once. V is TRBV6-2 or TRBV6-3 and J is TRBJ1-2, with 10 bases identical to TRBD1. Per germline, CDR1 MNHEY and CDR2 SVGEGT. The CDR3 contains 20 residues. J lost 0 bases, V lost 2 bases, and 15 bases had no gene match. The CDR3 DNA is TGTGCCAGCAGTTACCCGGTTGGACCCGGGACAGGGGAAACTAACTATGGCTACACCTTC. It yields the protein CASSYPVGPGTGETNYGYTF.

The V and J genes are TRBV28 and TRBJ1-5; TRBD1 aligns across 9 bases. V dropped 3 bases and J dropped 7; count of bases not matched to a gene: 7. Germline V gene lookup returns CDR1 MDHEN and CDR2 SYDVKM. The CDR3 has 15 residues. CDR3: CASSFSQGAIQPQHF. In nucleotides, the CDR3 is TGTGCCAGCAGTTTCTCACAGGGGGCGATACAGCCCCAGCATTTT.

V usage is TRBV5-8 and J usage is TRBJ1-4, with 8 bases lining up with TRBD1. With 1 base clipped from V and 10 bases from J, the junction kept 6 bases outside the gene matches. CDR1 is SGHTS and CDR2 is YDEGEE in the germline V gene. The CDR3 runs 14 residues. CDR3 loop: CASSLWTGPLKLFF. CDR3 in DNA: TGTGCCAGCAGCTTGTGGACAGGGCCCTTAAAACTGTTTTTT.

The chain has TRBV27 and TRBJ2-7; D is perhaps TRBD1 (7 bases). The length of the CDR3 is 14 residues. Trimming removed 1 base from V and 3 bases from J, with 10 bases in between. Germline assignment: CDR1 MNHEY and CDR2 SMNVEV (reference sequence). CDR3 amino acids: CASSLFQGGYEQYF. The CDR3 DNA sequence: TGTGCCAGCAGTTTATTTCAGGGGGGCTACGAGCAGTACTTC.

V usage is TRBV20-1 and J usage is TRBJ1-2, with D perhaps TRBD1 (5 bases). V was shortened by 6 bases and J by 6 bases, with 11 bases between the two germline ends. CDR3 length equals 11 residues. The germline CDR1 and CDR2 sequences are DFQATT and SNEGSKA (reference sequence). This CDR3 reads CSARGSDGYTF. The CDR3 DNA reads TGCAGTGCAAGGGGTTCGGATGGCTACACCTTC.

The V gene is TRBV4-1, the J gene TRBJ2-1; a weak D match, TRBD1 (6 bases). This CDR3 is built from 15 residues. Germline assignment: CDR1 MGHRA and CDR2 YSYEKL. V lost 2 bases and J 0 bases, leaving 8 bases between the germline ends. In DNA, the CDR3 is TGCGCCAGCAGCCAATCACAGGGCTCCTACAATGAGCAGTTCTTC. It specifies CASSQSQGSYNEQFF.

V and J are TRBV7-2 and TRBJ2-7; TRBD2 agrees at 10 bases. CDR1 SGHTA and CDR2 FQGNSA come from the germline V gene. The CDR3 is made up of 16 amino acids. The ends lost 5 bases at V and 0 bases at J; junction bases unmatched: 7. In nucleotides, the CDR3 is TGTGCCAGCAGCACCTCTAGCGGGGGATTCTCCTACGAGCAGTACTTC. Translation: CASSTSSGGFSYEQYF.

V usage is TRBV6-5 and J usage is TRBJ1-2; D is unresolved. The V gene lost 5 bases and the J gene lost 11 bases, with 12 bases spanning the gap. The CDR3 contains 11 residues. Germline V gene sequence: CDR1 MNHEY, CDR2 SVGAGI. The CDR3 region is CASSLGMGYTF. In DNA, the CDR3 is TGTGCCAGCAGTCTCGGGATGGGGTACACCTTC.

This clone turned up a few times. The V gene is TRBV7-9, the J gene TRBJ2-7; D unresolved. Trimming pared 3 bases from V and 3 bases from J, leaving 9 bases between. CDR1 and CDR2 from the germline V gene are SEHNR and FQNEAQ (reference sequence). The CDR3 totals 13 residues. The CDR3 is CASSLSPIYEQYF. The CDR3 DNA reads as TGTGCCAGCAGCTTGTCCCCAATCTACGAGCAGTACTTC.

In nucleotides, the CDR3 is TGTGCCAGCAGCCAAGAAGGGGGCCAAAATCAGCCCCAGCATTTT. It codes for CASSQEGGQNQPQHF. The chain links TRBV3-1 (or the pseudogene TRBV3-2) to TRBJ1-5, with 7 bases that match TRBD1. The length of the CDR3 is 15 residues. The V and J ends lost 0 bases and 4 bases, in that order; junction bases with no gene match: 3. Per the germline V gene, CDR1 is LGHDT and CDR2 is YNNKEL (reference sequence).

This chain links TRBV7-9 with TRBJ2-5; 7 nucleotides match TRBD1. V trimming: 0 bases; J trimming: 5 bases; junction bases outside the gene matches: 6. The CDR3 has 15 amino acids. Germline V lookup: CDR1 SEHNR, CDR2 FQNEAQ (reference sequence). The CDR3 bases are TGTGCCAGCAGCTTAGCCCCGACAGGGTTGGAGACCCAGTACTTC. It is translated as CASSLAPTGLETQYF.

The sample holds one count of this clone. V usage is TRBV5-1 and J usage is TRBJ1-2; D is perhaps TRBD1 (5 bases). Trimming took off 3 bases at V and 5 bases at J, with 14 bases between the two ends. CDR1 is SGHRS and CDR2 is YFSETQ in the germline V gene. This CDR3 has 14 residues. The CDR3 reads CASSSLDRSYGYTF. CDR3 nucleotide sequence: TGCGCCAGCAGCTCCCTTGACAGAAGTTATGGCTACACCTTC. Looking up the rest from reference TRBV5-1 and TRBJ1-2 gives the full variable domain: KAGVTQTPRYLIKTRGQQVTLSCSPISGHRSVSWYQQTPGQGLQFLFEYFSETQRNKGNFPGRFSGRQFSNSRSEMNVSTLELGDSALYLCASSSLDRSYGYTFGSGTRLTVV.

The gene calls are TRBV19 and TRBJ1-2, with D possibly being TRBD1 (6 bases). Deletions cut 4 bases from V and 2 bases from J, with 14 bases between. Germline CDR1 LNHDA, CDR2 SQIVND (reference sequence). The CDR3 length is 15 residues. The CDR3 loop is CASSKQQGENYGYTF. In nucleotides, the CDR3 is TGTGCCAGTAGTAAACAACAGGGTGAAAACTATGGCTACACCTTC. The variable domain in full, completed from reference TRBV19 and TRBJ1-2, reads DGGITQSPKYLFRKEGQNVTLSCEQNLNHDAMYWYRQDPGQGLRLIYYSQIVNDFQKGDIAEGYSVSREKKESFPLTVTSAQKNPTAFYLCASSKQQGENYGYTFGSGTRLTVV.

This chain uses TRBV5-1 with TRBJ1-3; 7 bases line up with TRBD1. CDR1 SGHRS and CDR2 YFSETQ come from the germline V gene. CDR3 length equals 15 residues. J lost 4 bases, V lost 6 bases, and 10 bases had no gene match. The CDR3 nucleotides are TGCGCCAGCACGTCGACAGGGACCCCCGGAAACACCATATATTTT. This translates into CASTSTGTPGNTIYF.

The sample holds one count of this clone. The chain couples TRBV27 to TRBJ1-2; 9 bases align to TRBD1. Germline CDR1 and CDR2: MNHEY and SMNVEV (reference sequence). Trimming removed 4 bases from V and 4 bases from J; junction bases left unmatched: 7. The CDR3 length is 15 residues. The CDR3 DNA reads as TGTGCCAGCAGTTACCGACAGGGGGGGACCTATGGCTACACCTTC. Protein product: CASSYRQGGTYGYTF.

The V and J genes are TRBV7-8 and TRBJ1-2; possible D gene TRBD1, 5 bases. Germline assignment: CDR1 SGHVS and CDR2 FQNEAQ. CDR3 size: 15 residues. Trimming left V 3 bases short and J 6 bases short, with 17 bases between. This CDR3 is CASSLDWGPRDGYTF. The CDR3 DNA reads as TGTGCCAGCAGCTTGGATTGGGGCCCCCGGGATGGCTACACCTTC.

The V and J genes are TRBV6-5 and TRBJ1-1; weak D call: TRBD1 (6 bases). Trimming removed 7 bases from V and 10 bases from J, with 25 bases in between. The CDR3 extends over 15 amino acids. Germline CDR1 is MNHEY and CDR2 is SVGAGI. CDR3 coding DNA: TGTGCCAGCACCGCCTTGGAACCTTTGGCAGGGGTAGCTTTCTTT. As protein: CASTALEPLAGVAFF.

V gene TRBV4-3 combines with J gene TRBJ2-2; D possibly corresponds to TRBD2 (7 bases). Germline loops: CDR1 LGHNA, CDR2 YSLEER. This CDR3 region has 18 residues. Trimming pared 2 bases from V and 0 bases from J, leaving 16 bases between. The CDR3 loop is CASSQKGGGQSNTGELFF. The CDR3 DNA sequence: TGCGCCAGCAGCCAAAAGGGCGGGGGACAATCGAACACCGGGGAGCTGTTTTTT.

The chain carries TRBV15 and TRBJ1-4; TRBD1 matches 7 bases. Germline trimming cut 5 bases from V and 0 bases from J; bases unmatched to any gene: 6. Germline V gives CDR1 LNHNV, CDR2 YYDKDF (reference sequence). The CDR3 consists of 16 residues. CDR3 amino acids: CATSRGTVATNEKLFF. The CDR3 DNA is TGTGCCACCAGCCGCGGGACAGTAGCAACTAATGAAAAACTGTTTTTT.

The chain uses TRBV7-9 and TRBJ1-1; D ambiguous. Germline-derived CDR1 and CDR2 are SEHNR and FQNEAQ (reference sequence). V dropped 3 bases and J dropped 7 bases, with 9 bases sitting between them. The CDR3 runs 12 residues. CDR3 nucleotides: TGTGCCAGCAGCTTCAGGAATCTTGAAGCTTTCTTT. This sequence encodes CASSFRNLEAFF.

The chain joins TRBV27 to TRBJ2-7; D ambiguous. This CDR3 is built from 13 residues. V lost 5 bases and J lost 7, with 15 bases in between. CDR1 MNHEY and CDR2 SMNVEV come from the germline V gene (reference sequence). CDR3 sequence: CASSARSPFEQYF. The CDR3 nucleotides read TGTGCCAGCAGTGCTAGGTCTCCCTTTGAGCAGTACTTC.

This chain joins TRBV7-8 and TRBJ1-5; the D is unclear. Germline V gene data show CDR1 as SGHVS and CDR2 as FQNEAQ. With 2 bases removed from V and 6 bases from J, the gap between germline ends came to 11 bases. The CDR3 runs 14 residues. CDR3 residues: CASSLRTLGQPQHF. The CDR3 DNA is TGTGCCAGCAGCTTAAGGACTTTGGGTCAGCCCCAGCATTTT.

This clone was picked up one time. CDR3 nucleotides: TGTGCCAGCAGCTTGATCAGTTTTAAGAGAGGGAGCACTGAAGCTTTCTTT. Protein product: CASSLISFKRGSTEAFF. The chain has TRBV5-6 and TRBJ1-1; D not certain. Trimming left V 1 base short and J 4 bases short, with 20 bases between. The CDR3 has 17 residues. Per germline, CDR1 SGHDT and CDR2 YYEEEE. The full variable domain, with the rest looked up from reference TRBV5-6 and TRBJ1-1, is DAGVTQSPTHLIKTRGQQVTLRCSPKSGHDTVSWYQQALGQGPQFIFQYYEEEERQRGNFPDRFSGHQFPNYSSELNVNALLLGDSALYLCASSLISFKRGSTEAFFGQGTRLTVV.

V gene TRBV2 combines with J gene TRBJ2-7; 7 nucleotides align to TRBD1. CDR3 length: 15 residues. V gave up 5 bases and J gave up 4 bases; unmatched junction bases: 11. Germline CDR1 SNHLY, CDR2 FYNNEI. The CDR3 sequence is CASSTNDRVLYEQYF. The DNA for the CDR3 is TGTGCCAGCAGTACGAATGACAGGGTTCTATACGAGCAGTACTTC.

V gene TRBV2 combines with J gene TRBJ2-1; no reliable D call. This CDR3 is built from 10 residues. Germline values: CDR1 SNHLY, CDR2 FYNNEI. V lost 5 bases and J 8 bases, leaving 4 bases between the germline ends. The CDR3 coding sequence is TGTGCCAGCAGTTCCTATGAGCAGTTCTTC. Its protein is CASSSYEQFF. Supplemented by reference TRBV2 and TRBJ2-1, the full variable domain reads EPEVTQTPSHQVTQMGQEVILRCVPISNHLYFYWYRQILGQKVEFLVSFYNNEISEKSEIFDDQFSVERPDGSNFTLKIRSTKLEDSAMYFCASSSYEQFFGPGTRLTVL.

V usage is TRBV12-5 and J usage is TRBJ2-2, with TRBD1 matching over 10 bases. The J segment lost 7 bases and the V segment lost 2 bases, leaving 7 bases of the junction unmatched. Germline assignment: CDR1 LGHNT and CDR2 FRNRAP. The CDR3 extends over 16 amino acids. CDR3 DNA sequence: TGTGCTAGTGGTTTGCCAAGACAGGGGGCAAACGGGGAGCTGTTTTTT. Translating it yields CASGLPRQGANGELFF.

This clone appeared a single time. The chain recombines TRBV6-6 with TRBJ2-7, with D maybe TRBD2 (5 bases). The CDR3 runs 16 residues. V lost 0 bases, J lost 0 bases, and 12 bases lay in between. Germline values: CDR1 MNHNY, CDR2 SVGAGI (reference sequence). The CDR3 DNA follows: TGTGCCAGCAGTTACTCGACTACCAGGAGCTCCTACGAGCAGTACTTC. Protein sequence: CASSYSTTRSSYEQYF.

The V gene is TRBV5-1, the J gene TRBJ1-3; no reliable D call. V shed 3 bases and J shed 4 bases, with 20 bases lying between them. The CDR3 has 17 amino acids. The germline CDR1 and CDR2 sequences are SGHRS and YFSETQ. The CDR3 is CASSYSVKGSGGNTIYF. The CDR3 nucleotides read TGCGCCAGCAGCTATAGCGTTAAGGGCTCTGGAGGAAACACCATATATTTT.

The J gene is TRBJ2-5, the V gene TRBV5-1; tentative D call: TRBD2 (6 bases). The CDR3 extends over 14 amino acids. Trimming shortened V by 2 bases and J by 5 bases, and 13 bases separated the two germline ends. Looked up from germline, CDR1 is SGHRS and CDR2 is YFSETQ. The DNA for the CDR3 is TGCGCCAGCAGCTTAGGTGGGGGGATGGAGACCCAGTACTTC. Translated: CASSLGGGMETQYF.